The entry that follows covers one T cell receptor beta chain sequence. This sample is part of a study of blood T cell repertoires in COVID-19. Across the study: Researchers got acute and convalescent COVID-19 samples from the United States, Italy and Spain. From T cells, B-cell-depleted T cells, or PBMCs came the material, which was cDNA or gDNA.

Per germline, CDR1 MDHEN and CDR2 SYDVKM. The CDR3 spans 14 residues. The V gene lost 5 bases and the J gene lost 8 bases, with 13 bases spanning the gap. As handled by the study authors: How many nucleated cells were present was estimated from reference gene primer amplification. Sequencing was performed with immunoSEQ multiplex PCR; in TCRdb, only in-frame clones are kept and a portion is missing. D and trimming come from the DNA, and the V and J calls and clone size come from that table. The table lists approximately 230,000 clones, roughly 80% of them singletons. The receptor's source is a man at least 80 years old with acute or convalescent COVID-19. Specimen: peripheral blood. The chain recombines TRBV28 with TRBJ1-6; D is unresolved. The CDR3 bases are TGTGCCAGCAGTCGACTACAGTACGATTCACCCCTCCACTTT. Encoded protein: CASSRLQYDSPLHF.